These T cell receptor beta chains were read from a single sample in a study of T cell responses to AZD1222 COVID-19 vaccine. Repertoires were generated with immunoSEQ multiplex PCR, while TCRdb's copy carries only in-frame clones and drops some. The table has about 120,000 clones, almost 95% seen once. The specimen was peripheral blood, collected 28 days after the second AZD1222 dose. The receptors originated from an adult who received the AZD1222 COVID-19 vaccine. Both conserved end residues are part of each CDR3. The D gene is left open where the match is weak. Clone size is not always given. Where it is, it says once, few, many or a class for expanded clones.

clone size,CDR3 length,D gene,V gene,CDR3 protein
-,15,TRBD2,TRBV24-1,CATSTERGGIDEQFF
-,15,TRBD1,TRBV27,CASSLKDRGWNEQYF
-,14,-,TRBV5-1,CASRDSSGANVLTF
-,15,TRBD2,TRBV3-1/TRBV3-2,CASSQLAGVTGELFF
-,13,TRBD1,TRBV6-5,CASRWDRGTEAFF
-,12,-,TRBV27,CASSPSLDEQYF
-,14,TRBD1,TRBV5-1,CASSTGQGLDTQYF
-,17,TRBD2,TRBV5-6,CASSLGLAGSVYNEQFF
-,15,TRBD2,TRBV3-1/TRBV3-2,CASSQGSGGGETQYF
-,15,TRBD1,TRBV5-6,CASSLAGQINQPQHF
-,15,-,TRBV28,CASSLNPYSANIQYF
-,17,-,TRBV2,CASSEALGGLGNYGYTF
-,17,-,TRBV7-8,CASSLPLSLQTGNTIYF
-,12,-,TRBV10-2,CASRYVNTEAFF
-,14,TRBD2,TRBV19,CASSILASGSEQYF
-,17,-,TRBV3-1/TRBV3-2,CASSQEFSGVAYNEQFF
-,17,TRBD1,TRBV11-2,CASSLVGTENFKRTQYF
-,13,-,TRBV5-4,CASSLDGFYEQYF
-,14,-,TRBV11-2,CASSLGHSDYGYTF
-,16,-,TRBV11-2,CASSAPTGVFSSEQYF
-,15,TRBD1,TRBV27,CASSTGGYGANVLTF
-,15,-,TRBV5-1,CASSLRPQDPMGQYF
-,18,TRBD2,TRBV4-1,CASSQGGTSDASYNEQFF
-,13,-,TRBV5-4,CASSFPEGYEQYF
-,16,-,TRBV19,CASSISPPPADQPQHF
-,20,TRBD2,TRBV28,CASTLKSGTSGSRSYNEQFF
-,14,-,TRBV2,CASHDRLNSYEQYF
-,15,-,TRBV7-9,CASSLEAGRNTEAFF
once,14,-,TRBV4-2,CASSHSNQDYGYTF
-,15,TRBD1,TRBV10-1,CASSGGQSSYNEQFF
-,16,-,TRBV28,CATGVGTGAKNTEAFF
-,15,TRBD1,TRBV28,CASSTSTGGEDTIYF
-,14,-,TRBV7-2,CASSLSSGFQPQHF
-,16,-,TRBV11-1,CASSPGRGAASYEQYF
-,16,-,TRBV9,CASSVNPGPGGSPLHF
-,11,-,TRBV30,CAWSRGDGYTF
-,16,-,TRBV30,CAWSQGGRAGSDTQYF
-,13,-,TRBV11-2,CASSPFGGYEQYF
-,13,-,TRBV19,CASSITSNTEAFF
-,16,TRBD1,TRBV7-9,CASSSGTGLPNYGYTF